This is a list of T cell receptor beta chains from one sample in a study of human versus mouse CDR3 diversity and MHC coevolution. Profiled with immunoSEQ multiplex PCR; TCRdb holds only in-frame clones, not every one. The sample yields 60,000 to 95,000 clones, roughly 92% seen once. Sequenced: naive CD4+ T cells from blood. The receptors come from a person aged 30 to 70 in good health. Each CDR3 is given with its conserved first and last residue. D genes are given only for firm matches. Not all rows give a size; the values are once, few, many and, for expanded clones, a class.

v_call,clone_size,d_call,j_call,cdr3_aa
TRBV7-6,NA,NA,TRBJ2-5,CASTIGGVSFETQYF
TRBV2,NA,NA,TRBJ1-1,CASSKGVGTEAFF
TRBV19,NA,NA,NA,CASRRASGDRSYEQYF
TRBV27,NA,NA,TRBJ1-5,CASSITGKPQHF
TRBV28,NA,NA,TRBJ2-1,CASLAQGPYNEQFF
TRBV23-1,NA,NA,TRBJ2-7,CASGKYRLAYEQYF
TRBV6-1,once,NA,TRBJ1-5,CASSARRNHSNQPQHF
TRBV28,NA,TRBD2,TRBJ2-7,CASRSGGGNTYEQYF
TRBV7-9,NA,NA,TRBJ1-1,CASSLGGRGGNTEAFF
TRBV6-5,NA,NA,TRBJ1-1,CASGPSWNTEAFF
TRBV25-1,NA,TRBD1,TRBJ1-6,CASSTSTGRHSPLHF
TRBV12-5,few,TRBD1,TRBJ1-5,CASGSDRDAKPQHF
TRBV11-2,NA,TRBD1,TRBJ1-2,CASSPGGSRTNYGYTF